This entry concerns a single T cell receptor (beta chain). Its matching antigen is unknown. Here immunoSEQ multiplex PCR was the method, and the copy in TCRdb shows in-frame clones only, minus some. The data hold approximately 100,000 clones, with about nine tenths observed a single time. The data were obtained in a study of T cell responses to AZD1222 COVID-19 vaccine. Study-level results: Clonal diversity may have been underestimated in mostly white British donors.

The CDR3 runs 15 residues. CDR1 and CDR2 from the germline V gene are LNHDA and SQIVND (reference sequence). V lost 3 bases and J lost 2, with 13 bases in between. This rearrangement joins TRBV19 to TRBJ1-2; D is ambiguous. The input for sequencing was peripheral blood, taken on day 0 of AZD1222 vaccination. This sequence originates from an adult in good health. The CDR3 sequence: CASSMGKGLNYGYTF. The CDR3 bases are TGTGCCAGTAGTATGGGGAAGGGCCTAAACTATGGCTACACCTTC.